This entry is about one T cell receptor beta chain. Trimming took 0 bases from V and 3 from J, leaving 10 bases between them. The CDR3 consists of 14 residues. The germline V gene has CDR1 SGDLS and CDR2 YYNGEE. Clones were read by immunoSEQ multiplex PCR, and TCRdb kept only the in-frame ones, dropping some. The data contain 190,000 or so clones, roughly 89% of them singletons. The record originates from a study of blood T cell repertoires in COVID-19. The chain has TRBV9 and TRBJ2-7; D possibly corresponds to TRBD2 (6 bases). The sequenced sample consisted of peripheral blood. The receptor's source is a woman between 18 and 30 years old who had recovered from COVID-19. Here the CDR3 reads CASSVAEGGYEQYF. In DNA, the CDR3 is TGTGCCAGCAGCGTAGCGGAGGGTGGCTACGAGCAGTACTTC.